This TCR beta chain was sequenced for a study of T cell changes during pregnancy in multiple sclerosis. Profiled with immunoSEQ multiplex PCR; TCRdb holds only in-frame clones, not every one. The top ten hold roughly 5% of the sample, which has tens of thousands of clones, around 94% seen once. CDR3 length equals 17 residues. The ends were cut back, 3 bases at V and 3 bases at J, with 19 bases in the middle. CDR1 is MNHEY, CDR2 SMNVEV, per germline (reference sequence). The chain has TRBV27 and TRBJ2-3; D is possibly TRBD2 (5 bases). This sequence originates from a female donor with multiple sclerosis, enrolled in a pregnancy study. Sample: CD8+ T cells from peripheral blood mononuclear cells, taken before pregnancy. CDR3 DNA: TGTGCCAGCAGTTTCCTCTGGACTGGTGCTAGAACAGATACGCAGTATTTT. As protein: CASSFLWTGARTDTQYF.